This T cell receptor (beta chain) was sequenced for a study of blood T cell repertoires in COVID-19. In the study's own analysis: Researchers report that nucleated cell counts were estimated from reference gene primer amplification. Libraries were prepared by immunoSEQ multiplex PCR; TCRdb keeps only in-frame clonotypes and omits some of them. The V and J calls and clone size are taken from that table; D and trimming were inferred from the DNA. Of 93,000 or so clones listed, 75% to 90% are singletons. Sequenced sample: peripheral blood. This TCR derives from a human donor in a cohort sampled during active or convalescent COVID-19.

For the CDR3, the DNA is TGTGCCAGCAGCTTAAACAGGGGAGGCACCGGGGAGCTGTTTTTT. Amino acids: CASSLNRGGTGELFF. The chain couples TRBV7-3 to TRBJ2-2; D is possibly TRBD1 (7 bases). The CDR3 covers 15 residues. In germline, CDR1 is SGHTA, CDR2 FQGTGA. V lost 1 base to trimming and J lost 4 bases, with 10 bases between them.